Listed here are 30 T cell receptor beta chains from one sample, sequenced in a study of regulatory T cells in long-lasting Graves disease. Arm-PCR of CDR3 regions with iRepertoire HTBI primers generated TCR beta libraries. TCRdb itself ran the multiplex PCR reads through MiXCR, one entry per CDR3 protein. Found here are approximately 460,000 distinct CDR3 sequences, about 17% of them singletons; the top ten hold about 10%. The time point: newly diagnosed GD, antithyroid drugs for less than 3 months. TCR sequences were obtained from RNA taken from PBMCs. These data are also associated with another study on T cells in Graves' hyperthyroidism and ophthalmopathy.

The input for sequencing was peripheral blood mononuclear cells (PBMCs), taken at new diagnosis, from a patient treated with antithyroid drugs. These receptors originate from a young woman with Graves disease.

There are many counts of this clonotype. In DNA form, the CDR3 reads TGTGCCAGCAGCCCCTCCACTAGCGGGACCTACGAGCAGTACTTC. It yields the protein CASSPSTSGTYEQYF. This rearrangement joins TRBV7-9 to TRBJ2-7, with TRBD2 matching 10 bases. Germline V lookup: CDR1 SEHNR, CDR2 FQNEAQ (reference sequence). J was trimmed by 2 bases and V by 5 bases; bases with no gene match: 6. This CDR3 region has 15 residues.

V is TRBV2 and J is TRBJ1-6; TRBD1 matches 7 bases. From germline, CDR1 is SNHLY and CDR2 FYNNEI. This CDR3 has 17 residues. The junction had 13 bases not matched to a gene; V was cut back by 6 bases and J by 5 bases. As DNA, the CDR3 is TGTGCCAGCAGCTACGACAGGGCACGGCTAAATAATTCACCCCTCCACTTT. Encoded protein: CASSYDRARLNNSPLHF.

This clonotype has ten or more counts. The chain employs TRBV11-2 and TRBJ2-7; D may be TRBD1 (7 bases). V lost 7 bases and J lost 4, with 17 bases in between. CDR3 length equals 14 residues. Germline V gives CDR1 SGHAT, CDR2 FQNNGV. DNA for the CDR3: TGTGCCAGCACCCCTAGGAGGGGGCATTACGAGCAGTACTTC. Its protein is CASTPRRGHYEQYF.

Regarding this clonotype: A much larger clonotype is one base distant, so this may be a read error. As DNA, the CDR3 is TGCGCCAGCAGCTCGAGACGAGAGAGCTCCTACAGTGAGCAGTTCTTC. Protein sequence: CASSSRRESSYSEQFF. This chain connects TRBV5-1 to TRBJ2-1; D is unresolved. This CDR3 region has 16 residues. The V gene's germline CDR1 is SGHRS and CDR2 YFSETQ.

This clonotype came up many times. The chain is built from TRBV2 and TRBJ2-3, with TRBD1 matching 12 bases. J was trimmed by 6 bases and V by 8 bases; bases with no gene match: 12. Per the germline V gene, CDR1 is SNHLY and CDR2 is FYNNEI. The CDR3 totals 16 residues. The CDR3 region has the DNA TGTGCCAGCTCCTTCGAACCGGGACAGGGGGCGGATACGCAGTATTTT. This encodes CASSFEPGQGADTQYF. Based on the CDR3 plus reference TRBV2 and TRBJ2-3, the full variable domain is EPEVTQTPSHQVTQMGQEVILRCVPISNHLYFYWYRQILGQKVEFLVSFYNNEISEKSEIFDDQFSVERPDGSNFTLKIRSTKLEDSAMYFCASSFEPGQGADTQYFGPGTRLTVL.

This chain links TRBV12-3 or TRBV12-4 with TRBJ1-1; D not resolved. CDR3 length: 14 residues. Trimming cost V 1 base and J 4 bases, with 10 bases left between them. CDR3 bases: TGTGCCAGCAGTTTAGGCGGCCGGGCCACTGAAGCTTTCTTT. Translating it yields CASSLGGRATEAFF.

In this sample, this clonotype turned up many times. The chain employs TRBV27 and TRBJ1-2, with TRBD1 identical over 9 bases. CDR1 is MNHEY, CDR2 SMNVEV, per germline (reference sequence). V lost 3 bases to trimming and J lost 1 base; unmatched junction nucleotides: 6. The CDR3 extends over 16 amino acids. The CDR3 sequence is CASSFSPGQGNYGYTF. The CDR3 region has the DNA TGTGCCAGCAGTTTTTCCCCGGGACAGGGTAACTATGGCTACACCTTC.

This clonotype came up once. The V call is TRBV20-1, the J call TRBJ2-1, with D tentatively TRBD1 or TRBD2 (5 bases each). CDR3 length equals 11 residues. Germline loops: CDR1 DFQATT, CDR2 SNEGSKA (reference sequence). Trimming cost V 4 bases and J 14 bases, with 15 bases left between them. DNA for the CDR3: TGCAGTGCTAATCTAGCAAGAGGGGAGTTCTTC. This sequence encodes CSANLARGEFF.

This clonotype has a count of ten or more. V usage is TRBV6-1 and J usage is TRBJ1-1; the match to TRBD1 covers 7 bases. The J segment lost 6 bases and the V segment lost 6 bases, leaving 7 bases of the junction unmatched. The germline V gene has CDR1 MNHNS and CDR2 SASEGT. CDR3 length: 13 amino acids. This CDR3 reads CASRTGQYAEAFF. CDR3 in DNA: TGTGCCAGCAGGACGGGACAGTATGCTGAAGCTTTCTTT.

Notes on this clonotype: A clone one base away is much larger, so this may be a read error. CDR3 coding DNA: TGTGCCGGCAGCTTAGCCGATTCACCCCTCCACTTT. This gives the protein CAGSLADSPLHF. The chain is built from TRBV28 and TRBJ1-6; D not resolved. This CDR3 comprises 12 residues. The germline V gene encodes CDR1 MDHEN and CDR2 SYDVKM.

This chain connects TRBV4-2 to TRBJ2-1; 7 nucleotides align to TRBD1. This CDR3 is built from 18 residues. The germline CDR1 and CDR2 sequences are LGHNA and YNFKEQ. V was pared by 3 bases and J by 8 bases, with 19 bases of the junction left unmatched. CDR3 region: CASSHASSGQFGWDEQFF. The DNA for the CDR3 is TGTGCCAGCAGCCACGCTAGCTCGGGACAGTTTGGCTGGGATGAGCAGTTCTTC.

Many counts were recorded for this clonotype. The chain employs TRBV6-1 and TRBJ2-7, with 8 bases lining up with TRBD1. Germline V gene data show CDR1 as MNHNS and CDR2 as SASEGT. V dropped 6 bases and J dropped 6; count of bases not matched to a gene: 7. The CDR3 has 13 amino acids. The CDR3 DNA reads as TGTGCCAGCAGCCCCGGACAGGGCGGCGAGCAGTACTTC. As protein: CASSPGQGGEQYF.

For this clonotype: This may come from a read error, since a much larger clone is one base off. This chain joins TRBV11-2 and TRBJ2-3, with D perhaps matching TRBD1 or TRBD2 (6 bases each). CDR1 and CDR2 (germline): SGHAT, FQNNGV. Deletions cut 2 bases from V and 1 base from J, with 16 bases between. CDR3 length equals 17 residues. CDR3 region: CASSLLWKGGGTDTQYF. The CDR3 coding sequence is TGTGCCAGCAGCTTATTATGGAAGGGGGGAGGCACAGATACGCAGTATTTT.

This clonotype has only a few counts. This chain connects TRBV10-3 to TRBJ1-2; TRBD1 matches 7 bases. The CDR3 totals 14 residues. V was clipped by 1 base and J by 6 bases; unmatched bases: 5. CDR1 ENHRY and CDR2 SYGVKD come from the germline V gene. DNA of the CDR3: TGTGCCATCAGTGAGTTACAGGGGCGCGATGGCTACACCTTC. Its translation: CAISELQGRDGYTF.

This clonotype turned up a few times. The V and J genes are TRBV5-1 and TRBJ2-6; D is tentatively TRBD1 or TRBD2 (5 bases each). Germline V gene data show CDR1 as SGHRS and CDR2 as YFSETQ. V lost 3 bases and J lost 2, with 24 bases in between. This CDR3 contains 20 residues. The CDR3 region has the DNA TGCGCCAGCAGCTATCCGACCGGAGGAGCAGGGCGCGCTGGGGCCAACGTCCTGACTTTC. This encodes CASSYPTGGAGRAGANVLTF. The variable domain in full, completed from reference TRBV5-1 and TRBJ2-6, reads KAGVTQTPRYLIKTRGQQVTLSCSPISGHRSVSWYQQTPGQGLQFLFEYFSETQRNKGNFPGRFSGRQFSNSRSEMNVSTLELGDSALYLCASSYPTGGAGRAGANVLTFGAGSRLTVL.

In the case of this clonotype: This may be a read error: a much more frequent sequence differs by one nucleotide. The chain uses TRBV28 and TRBJ1-4, with D possibly being TRBD1 (6 bases). CDR1 is MDHEN, CDR2 SYDVKM, per germline. This CDR3 spans 14 amino acids. The CDR3 nucleotides are TGTGCCAGCAGTTTAAACAGGGCTCATGAAGAACTGTTTTTT. Residues: CASSLNRAHEELFF.

This clonotype was recorded at least ten times. The rearrangement joins TRBV6-1 to TRBJ1-1; a weak D match, TRBD1 (6 bases). CDR3 length equals 13 residues. CDR1 is MNHNS and CDR2 is SASEGT in the germline V gene. Trimming took off 5 bases at V and 5 bases at J, with 12 bases between the two ends. CDR3 amino acids: CASSTPGVTEAFF. In nucleotides, the CDR3 is TGTGCCAGCAGTACTCCAGGGGTAACTGAAGCTTTCTTT.

In its sample, this clonotype was seen many times. V and J are TRBV7-8 and TRBJ2-7, with D tentatively TRBD2 (5 bases). Trimming pared 1 base from V and 5 bases from J, leaving 12 bases between. Looked up from germline, CDR1 is SGHVS and CDR2 is FQNEAQ. CDR3 length: 14 residues. CDR3 sequence reads: CASSLGTAVDEQYF. The DNA for the CDR3 is TGTGCCAGCAGCTTAGGGACTGCCGTTGACGAGCAGTACTTC.

The V gene is TRBV6-1, the J gene TRBJ2-4, with TRBD1 as a possible D gene (5 bases). CDR1 is MNHNS and CDR2 is SASEGT in the germline V gene. Trimming took off 4 bases at V and 0 bases at J, with 10 bases between the two ends. This CDR3 is built from 15 residues. CDR3 sequence reads: CASSGTGLAKNIQYF. DNA of the CDR3: TGTGCCAGCAGTGGAACAGGTCTAGCCAAAAACATTCAGTACTTC.

Concerning this clonotype: This likely stems from a read error, as it lies one base from a far larger clone. The J gene is TRBJ2-7, the V gene TRBV28; 13 positions agree with TRBD2. Germline assignment: CDR1 MDHEN and CDR2 SYDVKM. V was pared by 4 bases and J by 7 bases, with 16 bases of the junction left unmatched. CDR3 length: 18 residues. The CDR3 nucleotides are TGTGCCAGCAGTTCACGGACTAGCGGGAGCAGGTCCTACAATGAGCAGTACTTC. Amino acid sequence: CASSSRTSGSRSYNEQYF.

About this clonotype itself: A single base is all that separates this from a far larger clone, so a read error is likely. The chain employs TRBV12-3 or TRBV12-4 and TRBJ2-1; D is possibly TRBD1 or TRBD2 (5 bases each). This CDR3 comprises 18 residues. V gave up 1 base and J gave up 10 bases, with 26 bases separating them. The CDR3 DNA sequence: TGTGCCAGCAGTTTAGGCCAACGGGTGGGGGTGATAGCCTACGAGCAGTTCTTC. It encodes CASSLGQRVGVIAYEQFF.

This clonotype occurred many times. This chain uses TRBV6-9 with TRBJ2-3, with TRBD2 matching 10 bases. The CDR3 has 17 amino acids. The V gene's germline CDR1 is MNHGY and CDR2 SVAAGI. Unmatched junction bases numbered 11, after V lost 4 bases and J lost 4 bases. The CDR3 region has the DNA TGTGCCAGCAGTTTCAGACTGGTAGCGGGGGGTCCAGATACGCAGTATTTT. Protein sequence: CASSFRLVAGGPDTQYF.

This clonotype has a handful of counts. The chain couples TRBV30 to TRBJ2-1, with TRBD2 identical over 15 bases. The J segment lost 9 bases and the V segment lost 5 bases, leaving 11 bases of the junction unmatched. The CDR3 covers 16 residues. Germline V gene lookup returns CDR1 GTSNPN and CDR2 SVGIG (reference sequence). CDR3 amino acids: CAWDDGLAGGLGEQFF. CDR3 sequence (DNA): TGTGCCTGGGACGATGGACTAGCGGGAGGGCTAGGTGAGCAGTTCTTC.

Ten or more counts support this clonotype. V usage is TRBV20-1 and J usage is TRBJ1-1; D remains unclear. The CDR3 has 14 amino acids. V was shortened by 4 bases and J by 1 base, with 13 bases between the two germline ends. The germline V gene has CDR1 DFQATT and CDR2 SNEGSKA (reference sequence). CDR3 residues: CSAKRQSQNTEAFF. CDR3 coding DNA: TGCAGTGCTAAACGCCAGAGTCAGAACACTGAAGCTTTCTTT.

V gene TRBV9 combines with J gene TRBJ2-5; D may correspond to TRBD1 or TRBD2 (6 bases each). Germline values: CDR1 SGDLS, CDR2 YYNGEE. Trimming pared 4 bases from V and 5 bases from J, leaving 18 bases between. This CDR3 is 15 amino acids long. In nucleotides, the CDR3 is TGTGCCAGCAGCCCTGGGACACGGGAGAGGGAGACCCAGTACTTC. It specifies CASSPGTRERETQYF. Together with reference TRBV9 and TRBJ2-5, the CDR3 gives the full variable domain: DSGVTQTPKHLITATGQRVTLRCSPRSGDLSVYWYQQSLDQGLQFLIQYYNGEERAKGNILERFSAQQFPDLHSELNLSSLELGDSALYFCASSPGTRERETQYFGPGTRLLVL.

The chain combines TRBV9 with TRBJ2-1; 13 bases agree with TRBD2. Germline trimming cut 0 bases from V and 10 bases from J; bases unmatched to any gene: 7. From germline, CDR1 is SGDLS and CDR2 YYNGEE. This CDR3 is 16 amino acids long. Written as DNA, the CDR3 is TGTGCCAGCAGCGTAGAGGGGACTAGCGGGATGGACGAGCAGTTCTTC. Translating gives CASSVEGTSGMDEQFF. Drawing the rest from reference TRBV9 and TRBJ2-1, the complete variable domain is DSGVTQTPKHLITATGQRVTLRCSPRSGDLSVYWYQQSLDQGLQFLIQYYNGEERAKGNILERFSAQQFPDLHSELNLSSLELGDSALYFCASSVEGTSGMDEQFFGPGTRLTVL.

The chain has TRBV4-1 and TRBJ2-7; D gene unclear. This CDR3 has 17 amino acids. V dropped 0 bases and J dropped 5 bases, with 20 bases sitting between them. Germline V lookup: CDR1 MGHRA, CDR2 YSYEKL. The CDR3 coding sequence is TGCGCCAGCAGCCAAGATGGTCGAGCTGTCGTGGGAAACGAGCAGTACTTC. Residues: CASSQDGRAVVGNEQYF.

This clonotype was found a few times. The CDR3 does not close with the conserved phenylalanine or tryptophan, likely indicating a read error. The chain employs TRBV12-3 or TRBV12-4 and TRBJ1-6, with D possibly being TRBD1 (5 bases). The CDR3 extends over 16 amino acids. V was trimmed by 6 bases and J by 7 bases, leaving 19 bases between them. CDR3 bases: TGTGCCAGCAGCTACAATGACCCCGGGGGGAATTCACCCCTCCACTCT. Protein: CASSYNDPGGNSPLHS.

This clonotype came up many times. This sequence joins TRBV7-9 and TRBJ1-1, with no clear D. Germline V gene lookup returns CDR1 SEHNR and CDR2 FQNEAQ (reference sequence). The CDR3 loop spans 13 amino acids. V gave up 7 bases and J gave up 2 bases, with 11 bases separating them. DNA for the CDR3: TGTGCCAGCAACCAACACGAAAACACTGAAGCTTTCTTT. Translation gives CASNQHENTEAFF.

This clonotype appeared many times. The chain is built from TRBV5-1 and TRBJ2-3, with TRBD2 matching 11 bases. The J segment lost 6 bases and the V segment lost 3 bases, leaving 6 bases of the junction unmatched. The CDR3 consists of 15 residues. CDR1 and CDR2 (germline): SGHRS, YFSETQ. The CDR3 sequence is CASSSGLAGSDTQYF. The DNA for the CDR3 is TGCGCCAGCAGCTCCGGACTAGCGGGTTCGGATACGCAGTATTTT.